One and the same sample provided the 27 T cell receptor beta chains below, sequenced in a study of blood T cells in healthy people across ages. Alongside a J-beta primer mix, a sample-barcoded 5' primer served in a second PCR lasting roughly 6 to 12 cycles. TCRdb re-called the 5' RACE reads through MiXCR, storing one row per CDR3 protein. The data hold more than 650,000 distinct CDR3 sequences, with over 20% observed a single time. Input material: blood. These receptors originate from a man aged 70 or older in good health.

The CDR3 spells CSARLPSGTDTQYF. CDR3 in DNA: TGCAGTGCCCGGCTCCCTTCAGGCACAGATACGCAGTATTTT. V and J are TRBV20-1 and TRBJ2-3; no clear D. The CDR3 runs 14 residues. Trimming stripped 6 bases from V and 1 base from J, with 14 bases between. Germline V gene lookup returns CDR1 DFQATT and CDR2 SNEGSKA (reference sequence).

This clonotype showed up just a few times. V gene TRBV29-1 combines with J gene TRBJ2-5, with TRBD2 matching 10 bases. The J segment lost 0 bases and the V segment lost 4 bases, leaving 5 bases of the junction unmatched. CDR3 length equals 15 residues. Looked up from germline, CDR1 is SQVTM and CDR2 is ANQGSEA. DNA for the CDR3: TGCAGCGTTGTAGCGGGGGGATCGTACCAAGAGACCCAGTACTTC. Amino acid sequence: CSVVAGGSYQETQYF.

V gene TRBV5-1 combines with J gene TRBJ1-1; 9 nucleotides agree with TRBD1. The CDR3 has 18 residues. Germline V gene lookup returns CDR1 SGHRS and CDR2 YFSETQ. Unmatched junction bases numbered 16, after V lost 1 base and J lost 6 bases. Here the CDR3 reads CASSLPKYGTGSVAEAFF. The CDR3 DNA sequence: TGCGCCAGCAGCTTGCCCAAATACGGGACAGGGTCCGTCGCTGAAGCTTTCTTT.

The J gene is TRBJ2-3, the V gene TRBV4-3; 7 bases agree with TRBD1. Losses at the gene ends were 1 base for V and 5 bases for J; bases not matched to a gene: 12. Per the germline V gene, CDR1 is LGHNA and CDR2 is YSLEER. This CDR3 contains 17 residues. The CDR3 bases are TGCGCCAGCAGCCAAGGGCGGAGAGGGGGCTCGAGAGATACGCAGTATTTT. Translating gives CASSQGRRGGSRDTQYF.

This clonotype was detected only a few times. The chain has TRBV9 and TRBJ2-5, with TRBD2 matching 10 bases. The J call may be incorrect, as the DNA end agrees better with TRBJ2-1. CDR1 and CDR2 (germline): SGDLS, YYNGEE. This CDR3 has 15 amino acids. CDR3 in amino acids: CASRKLAGPDNEQFF. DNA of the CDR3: TGTGCCAGCAGAAAACTAGCGGGGCCGGACAATGAGCAGTTCTTC.

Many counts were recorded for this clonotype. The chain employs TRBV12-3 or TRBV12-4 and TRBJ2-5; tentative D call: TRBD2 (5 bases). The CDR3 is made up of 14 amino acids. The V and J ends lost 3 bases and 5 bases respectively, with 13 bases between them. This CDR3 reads CASSLTTLGETQYF. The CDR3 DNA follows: TGTGCCAGCAGTTTGACTACTCTGGGGGAGACCCAGTACTTC.

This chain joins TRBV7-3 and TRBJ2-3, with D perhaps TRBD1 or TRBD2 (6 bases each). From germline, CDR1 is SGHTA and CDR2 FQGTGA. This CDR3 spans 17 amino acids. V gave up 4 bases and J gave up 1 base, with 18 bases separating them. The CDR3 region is CASSSFRGGRGTDTQYF. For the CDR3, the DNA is TGTGCCAGCAGCTCCTTCCGAGGGGGGCGCGGCACAGATACGCAGTATTTT.

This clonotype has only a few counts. The CDR3 here is CASSQFLGELFF. The CDR3 DNA follows: TGTGCCAGCAGCCAATTCCTAGGGGAGCTGTTTTTT. The rearrangement joins TRBV11-3 to TRBJ2-2; D remains unclear. Germline values: CDR1 SGHNT, CDR2 YENEEA. The CDR3 is 12 residues long. Trimming left V 5 bases short and J 8 bases short, with 9 bases between.

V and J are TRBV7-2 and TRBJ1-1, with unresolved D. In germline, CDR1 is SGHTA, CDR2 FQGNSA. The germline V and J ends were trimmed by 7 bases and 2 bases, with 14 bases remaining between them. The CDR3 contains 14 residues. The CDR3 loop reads CASNSKRANTEAFF. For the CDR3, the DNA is TGTGCCAGCAACTCTAAACGGGCTAACACTGAAGCTTTCTTT.

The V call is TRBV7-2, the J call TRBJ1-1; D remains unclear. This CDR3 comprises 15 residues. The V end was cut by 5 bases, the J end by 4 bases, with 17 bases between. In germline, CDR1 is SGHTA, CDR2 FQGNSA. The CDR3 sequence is CASSKPRIKGTEAFF. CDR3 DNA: TGTGCCAGCAGCAAACCCCGAATCAAAGGCACTGAAGCTTTCTTT.

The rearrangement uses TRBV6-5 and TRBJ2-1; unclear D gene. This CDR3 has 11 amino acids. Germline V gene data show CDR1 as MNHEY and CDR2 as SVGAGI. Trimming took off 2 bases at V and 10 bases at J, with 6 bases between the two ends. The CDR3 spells CASSYLEEQFF. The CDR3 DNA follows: TGTGCCAGCAGTTACCTCGAGGAGCAGTTCTTC.

The CDR3: CASRRETGDSTEAFF. DNA of the CDR3: TGTGCCAGCAGACGGGAGACAGGAGATAGCACTGAAGCTTTCTTT. The J gene is TRBJ1-1, the V gene TRBV12-3 or TRBV12-4; TRBD1 is a possible D gene (6 bases). V lost 6 bases and J 4 bases, leaving 18 bases between the germline ends. This CDR3 contains 15 residues.

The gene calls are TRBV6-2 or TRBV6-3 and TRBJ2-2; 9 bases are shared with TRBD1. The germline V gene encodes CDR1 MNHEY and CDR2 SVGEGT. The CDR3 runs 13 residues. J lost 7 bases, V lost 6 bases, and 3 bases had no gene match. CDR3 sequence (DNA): TGTGCCAGCAGGGGACAGGGTAACGGGGAGCTGTTTTTT. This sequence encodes CASRGQGNGELFF.

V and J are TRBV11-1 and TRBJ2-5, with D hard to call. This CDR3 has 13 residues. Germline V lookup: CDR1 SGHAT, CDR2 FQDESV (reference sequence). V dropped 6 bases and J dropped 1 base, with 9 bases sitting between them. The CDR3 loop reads CASSSVAQETQYF. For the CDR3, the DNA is TGTGCCAGCAGTTCGGTCGCCCAAGAGACCCAGTACTTC. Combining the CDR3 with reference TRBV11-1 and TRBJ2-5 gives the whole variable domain EAEVAQSPRYKITEKSQAVAFWCDPISGHATLYWYRQILGQGPELLVQFQDESVVDDSQLPKDRFSAERLKGVDSTLKIQPAELGDSAMYLCASSSVAQETQYFGPGTRLLVL.

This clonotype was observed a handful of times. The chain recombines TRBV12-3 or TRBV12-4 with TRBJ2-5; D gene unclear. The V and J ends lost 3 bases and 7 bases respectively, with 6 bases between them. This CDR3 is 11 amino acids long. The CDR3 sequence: CASSFAWTQYF. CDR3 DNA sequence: TGTGCCAGCAGTTTTGCGTGGACCCAGTACTTC.

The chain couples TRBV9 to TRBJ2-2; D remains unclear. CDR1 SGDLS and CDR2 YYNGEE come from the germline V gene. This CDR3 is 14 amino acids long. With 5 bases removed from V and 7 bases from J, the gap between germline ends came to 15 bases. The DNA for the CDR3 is TGTGCCAGCAGTCCACGGGCCCTCGGCGGGGAGCTGTTTTTT. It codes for CASSPRALGGELFF.

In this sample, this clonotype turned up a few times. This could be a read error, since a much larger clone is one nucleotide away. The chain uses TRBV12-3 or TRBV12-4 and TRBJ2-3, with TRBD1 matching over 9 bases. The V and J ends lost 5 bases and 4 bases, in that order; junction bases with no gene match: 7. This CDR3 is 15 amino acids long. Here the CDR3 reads CASSGDRVYADTQYF. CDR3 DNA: TGTGCCAGCAGTGGGGACAGGGTCTACGCAGATACGCAGTATTTT.

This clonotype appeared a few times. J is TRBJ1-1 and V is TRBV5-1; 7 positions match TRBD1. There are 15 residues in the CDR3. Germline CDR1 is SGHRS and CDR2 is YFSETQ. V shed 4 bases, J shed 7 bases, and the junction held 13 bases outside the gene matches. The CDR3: CASSLRDSGQGEAFF. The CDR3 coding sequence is TGCGCCAGCAGCCTCCGGGACAGTGGCCAGGGTGAAGCTTTCTTT.

The CDR3 reads CATSEPRDSTYNEQFF. The CDR3, as DNA: TGTGCCACCAGTGAACCCCGGGACTCAACCTACAATGAGCAGTTCTTC. The chain links TRBV24-1 to TRBJ2-1; perhaps TRBD2 as D (6 bases). Germline V gene sequence: CDR1 KGHDR, CDR2 SFDVKD. V gave up 4 bases and J gave up 2 bases, with 14 bases separating them. This CDR3 has 16 amino acids.

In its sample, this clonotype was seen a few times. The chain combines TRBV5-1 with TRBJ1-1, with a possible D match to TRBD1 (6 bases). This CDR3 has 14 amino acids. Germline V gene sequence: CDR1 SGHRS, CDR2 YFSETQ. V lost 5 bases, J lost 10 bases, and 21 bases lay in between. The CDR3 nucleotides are TGCGCCAGCAGACCGGGGGCTAGAGTTAGTCGAGCTTTCTTT. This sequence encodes CASRPGARVSRAFF. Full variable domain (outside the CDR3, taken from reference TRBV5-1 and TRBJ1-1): KAGVTQTPRYLIKTRGQQVTLSCSPISGHRSVSWYQQTPGQGLQFLFEYFSETQRNKGNFPGRFSGRQFSNSRSEMNVSTLELGDSALYLCASRPGARVSRAFFGQGTRLTVV.

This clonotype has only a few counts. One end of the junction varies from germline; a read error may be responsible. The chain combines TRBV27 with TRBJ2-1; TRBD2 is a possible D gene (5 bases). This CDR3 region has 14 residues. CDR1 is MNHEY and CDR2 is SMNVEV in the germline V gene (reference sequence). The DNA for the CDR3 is TGTGCCAGCAGTTGGACGGGGTCAGGCAATGAGCGGTTCTTC. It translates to CASSWTGSGNERFF.

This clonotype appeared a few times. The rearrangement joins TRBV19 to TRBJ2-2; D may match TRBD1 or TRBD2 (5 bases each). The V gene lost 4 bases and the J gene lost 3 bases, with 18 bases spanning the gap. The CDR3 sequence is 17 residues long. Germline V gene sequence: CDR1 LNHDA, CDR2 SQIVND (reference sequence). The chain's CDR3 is CASSTWTRGADTGELFF. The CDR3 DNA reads TGTGCCAGTAGTACCTGGACCCGAGGGGCAGACACCGGGGAGCTGTTTTTT.

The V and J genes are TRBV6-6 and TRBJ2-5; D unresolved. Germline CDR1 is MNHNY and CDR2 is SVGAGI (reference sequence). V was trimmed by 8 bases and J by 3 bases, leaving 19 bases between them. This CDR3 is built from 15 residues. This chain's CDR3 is CASGSSWGIKETQYF. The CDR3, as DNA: TGTGCCAGCGGTTCGTCGTGGGGTATAAAAGAGACCCAGTACTTC.

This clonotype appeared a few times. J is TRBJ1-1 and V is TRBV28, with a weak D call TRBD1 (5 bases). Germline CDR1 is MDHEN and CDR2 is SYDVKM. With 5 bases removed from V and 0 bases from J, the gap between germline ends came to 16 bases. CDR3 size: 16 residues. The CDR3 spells CASSLQGGLMNTEAFF. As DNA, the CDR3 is TGTGCCAGCAGTCTCCAGGGTGGCCTGATGAACACTGAAGCTTTCTTT.

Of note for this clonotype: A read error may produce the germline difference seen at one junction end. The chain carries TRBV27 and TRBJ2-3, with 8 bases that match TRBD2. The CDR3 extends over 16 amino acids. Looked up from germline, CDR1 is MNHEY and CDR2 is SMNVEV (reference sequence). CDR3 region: CAGSFGGASSTDTQYF. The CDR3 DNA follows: TGTGCCGGCAGTTTCGGGGGGGCTTCGAGCACAGATACGCAGTATTTT.

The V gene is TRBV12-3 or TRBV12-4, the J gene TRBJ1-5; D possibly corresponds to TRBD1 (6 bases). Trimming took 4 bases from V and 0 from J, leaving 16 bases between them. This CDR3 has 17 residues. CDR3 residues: CASSSPGARYSNQPQHF. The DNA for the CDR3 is TGTGCCAGCAGTTCCCCGGGGGCCAGGTATAGCAATCAGCCCCAGCATTTT.

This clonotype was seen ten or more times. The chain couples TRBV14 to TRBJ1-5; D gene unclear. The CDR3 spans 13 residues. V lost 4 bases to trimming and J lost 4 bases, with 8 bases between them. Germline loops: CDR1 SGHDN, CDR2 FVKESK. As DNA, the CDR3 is TGTGCCAGCAGCCTGAGAAGGAATCAGCCCCAGCATTTT. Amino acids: CASSLRRNQPQHF. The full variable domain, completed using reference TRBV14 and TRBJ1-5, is EAGVTQFPSHSVIEKGQTVTLRCDPISGHDNLYWYRRVMGKEIKFLLHFVKESKQDESGMPNNRFLAERTGGTYSTLKVQPAELEDSGVYFCASSLRRNQPQHFGDGTRLSIL.